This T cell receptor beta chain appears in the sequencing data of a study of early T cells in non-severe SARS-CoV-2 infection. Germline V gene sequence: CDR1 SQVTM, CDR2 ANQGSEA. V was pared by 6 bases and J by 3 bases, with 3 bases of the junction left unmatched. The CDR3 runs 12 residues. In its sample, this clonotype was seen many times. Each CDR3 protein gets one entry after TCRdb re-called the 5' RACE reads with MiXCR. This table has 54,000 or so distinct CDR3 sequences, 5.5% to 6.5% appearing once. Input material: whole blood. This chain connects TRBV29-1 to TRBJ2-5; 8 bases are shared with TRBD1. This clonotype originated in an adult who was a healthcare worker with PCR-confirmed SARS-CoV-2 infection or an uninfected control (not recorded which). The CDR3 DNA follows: TGCAGCGTCCCGGACAGGGAAGAGACCCAGTACTTC. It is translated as CSVPDREETQYF. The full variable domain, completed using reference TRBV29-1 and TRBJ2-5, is SAVISQKPSRDICQRGTSLTIQCQVDSQVTMMFWYRQQPGQSLTLIATANQGSEATYESGFVIDKFPISRPNLTFSTLTVSNMSPEDSSIYLCSVPDREETQYFGPGTRLLVL.